The present T cell receptor beta chain was sequenced within a study of response to subunit inactivated influenza vaccine. TCRdb ran MiXCR on the RT-PCR reads and lists one entry per CDR3 protein. The repertoire consists of under 750,000 distinct CDR3 sequences, with approximately 10% occurring once and the leading ten covering about 10%. Findings of the study overall: Each seasonal influenza vaccination recruits few new T cells, the authors suggested.

Ten or more counts support this clonotype. Its specificity is unknown. Trimming removed 3 bases from V and 8 bases from J, with 11 bases in between. Germline CDR1 is ENHRY and CDR2 is SYGVKD. The CDR3 runs 13 residues. V and J are TRBV10-3 and TRBJ1-3; D gene ambiguous. The sample consisted of PBMCs from blood, taken on the day of vaccination. This clonotype originated in a middle-aged man who received an inactivated influenza vaccine. CDR3 bases: TGTGCCATCAGTGAATCGACGTCGGACACCATATATTTT. It translates to CAISESTSDTIYF.